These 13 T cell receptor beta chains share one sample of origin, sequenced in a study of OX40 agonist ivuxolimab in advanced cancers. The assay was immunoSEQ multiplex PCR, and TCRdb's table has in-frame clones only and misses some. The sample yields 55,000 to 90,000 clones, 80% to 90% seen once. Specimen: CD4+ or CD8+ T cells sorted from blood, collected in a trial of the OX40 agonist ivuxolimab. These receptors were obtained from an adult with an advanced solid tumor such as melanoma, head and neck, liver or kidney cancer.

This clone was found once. For the CDR3, the DNA is TGTGCCAGCAGCTTTGGCAGGGGGAACACTGAAGCTTTCTTT. Residues: CASSFGRGNTEAFF. V gene TRBV9 combines with J gene TRBJ1-1, with a tentative D call TRBD1 (6 bases). Germline-derived CDR1 and CDR2 are SGDLS and YYNGEE. V dropped 4 bases and J dropped 1 base, with 11 bases sitting between them. This CDR3 spans 14 amino acids. Full variable domain (rest looked up from reference TRBV9 and TRBJ1-1): DSGVTQTPKHLITATGQRVTLRCSPRSGDLSVYWYQQSLDQGLQFLIQYYNGEERAKGNILERFSAQQFPDLHSELNLSSLELGDSALYFCASSFGRGNTEAFFGQGTRLTVV.

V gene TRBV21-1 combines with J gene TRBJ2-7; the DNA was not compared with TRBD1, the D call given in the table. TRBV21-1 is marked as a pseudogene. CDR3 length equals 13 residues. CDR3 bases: TGTGCCAGCGCTTCCACAGGGGCCCACGAGCAGTACTTC. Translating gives CASASTGAHEQYF.

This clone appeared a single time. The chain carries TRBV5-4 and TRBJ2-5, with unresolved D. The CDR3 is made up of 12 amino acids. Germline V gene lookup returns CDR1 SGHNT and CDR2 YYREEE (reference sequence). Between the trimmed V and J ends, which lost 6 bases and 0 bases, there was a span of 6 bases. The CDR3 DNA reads TGTGCCAGCAACCAGTACCAAGAGACCCAGTACTTC. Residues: CASNQYQETQYF. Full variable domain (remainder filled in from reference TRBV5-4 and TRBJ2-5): ETGVTQSPTHLIKTRGQQVTLRCSSQSGHNTVSWYQQALGQGPQFIFQYYREEENGRGNFPPRFSGLQFPNYSSELNVNALELDDSALYLCASNQYQETQYFGPGTRLLVL.

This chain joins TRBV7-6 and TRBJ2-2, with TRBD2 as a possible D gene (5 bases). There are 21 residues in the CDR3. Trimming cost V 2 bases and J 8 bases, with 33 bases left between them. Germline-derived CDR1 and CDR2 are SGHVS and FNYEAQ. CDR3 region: CASSLRVGNSPQTVAGGELFF. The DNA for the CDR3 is TGTGCCAGCAGCTTACGAGTGGGGAACTCCCCACAAACGGTCGCGGGTGGGGAGCTGTTTTTT. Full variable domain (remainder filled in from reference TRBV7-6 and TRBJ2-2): GAGVSQSPRYKVTKRGQDVALRCDPISGHVSLYWYRQALGQGPEFLTYFNYEAQQDKSGLPNDRFSAERPEGSISTLTIQRTEQRDSAMYRCASSLRVGNSPQTVAGGELFFGEGSRLTVL.

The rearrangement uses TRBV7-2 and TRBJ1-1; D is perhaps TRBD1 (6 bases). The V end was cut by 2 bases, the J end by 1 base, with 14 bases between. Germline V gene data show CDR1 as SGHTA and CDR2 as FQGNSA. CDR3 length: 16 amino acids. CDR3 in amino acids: CASSLMRGAQNTEAFF. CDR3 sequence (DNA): TGTGCCAGCAGCTTAATGAGGGGGGCCCAGAACACTGAAGCTTTCTTT.

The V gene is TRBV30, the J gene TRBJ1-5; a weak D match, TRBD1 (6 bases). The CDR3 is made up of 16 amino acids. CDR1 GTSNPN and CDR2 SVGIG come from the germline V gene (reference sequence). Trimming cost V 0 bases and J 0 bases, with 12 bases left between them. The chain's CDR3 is CAWSVRAGVSNQPQHF. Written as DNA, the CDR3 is TGTGCCTGGAGTGTAAGGGCAGGGGTTAGCAATCAGCCCCAGCATTTT.

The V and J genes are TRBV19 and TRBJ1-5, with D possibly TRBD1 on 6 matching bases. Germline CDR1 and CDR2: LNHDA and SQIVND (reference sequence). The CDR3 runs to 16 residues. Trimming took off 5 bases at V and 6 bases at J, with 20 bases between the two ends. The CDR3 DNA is TGTGCCAGTAGTCCTGCTAGGGGGACCGGGAGTCAGCCCCAGCATTTT. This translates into CASSPARGTGSQPQHF.

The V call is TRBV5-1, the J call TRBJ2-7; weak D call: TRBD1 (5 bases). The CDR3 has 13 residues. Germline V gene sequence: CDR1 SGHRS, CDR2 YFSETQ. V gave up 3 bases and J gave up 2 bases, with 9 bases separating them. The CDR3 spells CASSSQGTYEQYF. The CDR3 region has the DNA TGCGCCAGCAGCTCCCAGGGTACCTACGAGCAGTACTTC.

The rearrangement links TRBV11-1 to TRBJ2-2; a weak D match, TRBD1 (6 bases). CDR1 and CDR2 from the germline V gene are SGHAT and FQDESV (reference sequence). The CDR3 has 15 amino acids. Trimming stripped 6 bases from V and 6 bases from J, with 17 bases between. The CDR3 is CASRGLNRASGELFF. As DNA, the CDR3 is TGTGCCAGCAGGGGGCTTAACAGGGCCTCCGGGGAGCTGTTTTTT.

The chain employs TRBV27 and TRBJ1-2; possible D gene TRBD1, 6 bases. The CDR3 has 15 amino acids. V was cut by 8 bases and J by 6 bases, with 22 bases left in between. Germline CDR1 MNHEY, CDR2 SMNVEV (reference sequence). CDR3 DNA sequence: TGTGCCAGCGAGCTCAAGGGGGATGATGAGAATGGCTACACCTTC. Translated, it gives CASELKGDDENGYTF.

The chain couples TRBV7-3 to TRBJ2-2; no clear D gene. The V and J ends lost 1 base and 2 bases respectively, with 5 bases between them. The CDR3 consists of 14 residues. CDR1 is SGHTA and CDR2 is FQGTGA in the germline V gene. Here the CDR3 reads CASSLKANTGELFF. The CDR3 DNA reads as TGTGCCAGCAGCTTAAAGGCAAACACCGGGGAGCTGTTTTTT.

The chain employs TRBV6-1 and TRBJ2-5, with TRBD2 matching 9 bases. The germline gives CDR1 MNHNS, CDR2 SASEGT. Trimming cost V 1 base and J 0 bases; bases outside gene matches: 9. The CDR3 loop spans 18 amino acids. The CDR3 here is CASSEGVWASGDQETQYF. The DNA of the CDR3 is TGTGCCAGCAGTGAAGGGGTATGGGCTAGCGGGGACCAAGAGACCCAGTACTTC.

The DNA of the CDR3 is TGTGCCAGCAGCGTAACAAGGATGGAGACTGAAGCTTTCTTT. This sequence encodes CASSVTRMETEAFF. V and J are TRBV9 and TRBJ1-1; D unclear. Trimming pared 1 base from V and 5 bases from J, leaving 12 bases between. Germline V CDR1 and CDR2: SGDLS, YYNGEE. This CDR3 region has 14 residues.